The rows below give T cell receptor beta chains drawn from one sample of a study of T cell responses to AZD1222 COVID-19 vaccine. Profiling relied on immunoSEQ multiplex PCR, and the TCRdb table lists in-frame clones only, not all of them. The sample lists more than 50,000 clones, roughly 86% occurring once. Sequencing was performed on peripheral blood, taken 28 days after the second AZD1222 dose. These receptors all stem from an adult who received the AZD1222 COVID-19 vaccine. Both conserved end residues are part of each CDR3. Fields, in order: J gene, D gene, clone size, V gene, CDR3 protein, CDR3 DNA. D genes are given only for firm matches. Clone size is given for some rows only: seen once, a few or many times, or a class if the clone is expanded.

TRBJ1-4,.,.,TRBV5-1,CASSRSGGNEKLFF,TGCGCCAGCAGCAGGTCCGGGGGGAATGAAAAACTGTTTTTT
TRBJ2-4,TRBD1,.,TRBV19,CASSSSPGQGARAKNIQYF,TGTGCCAGTAGCTCATCTCCGGGACAGGGGGCGAGGGCCAAAAACATTCAGTACTTC
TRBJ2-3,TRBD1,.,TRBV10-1,CASSPGTGGTDTQYF,TGCGCCAGCAGTCCCGGGACAGGGGGCACAGATACGCAGTATTTT
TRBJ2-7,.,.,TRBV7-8,CASTPRIGASVDEQYF,TGTGCCAGCACCCCCCGGATCGGGGCTAGCGTCGACGAGCAGTACTTC
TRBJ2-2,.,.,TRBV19,CASSFADGARGELFF,TGTGCCAGTAGTTTTGCGGACGGGGCCCGCGGGGAGCTGTTTTTT
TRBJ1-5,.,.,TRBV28,CASSTGLRQPQHF,TGTGCCAGCAGCACAGGGCTACGGCAGCCCCAGCATTTT
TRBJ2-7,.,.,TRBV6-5,CATGQGSNEQYF,TGTGCCACGGGTCAGGGGAGCAACGAGCAGTACTTC
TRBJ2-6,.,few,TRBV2,CASRSSSGANVLTF,TGTGCCAGCAGATCTAGCTCTGGGGCCAACGTCCTGACTTTC
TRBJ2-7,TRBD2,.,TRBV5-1,CASSLLGAGGPYEQYF,TGCGCCAGCAGCTTATTGGGCGCGGGAGGCCCTTACGAGCAGTACTTC
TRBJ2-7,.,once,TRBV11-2,CASSLAQGINYEQYF,TGTGCCAGCAGCTTAGCCCAGGGGATTAACTACGAGCAGTACTTC
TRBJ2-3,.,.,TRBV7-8,CASSLVTGYADTQYF,TGTGCCAGCAGCTTAGTAACCGGGTACGCAGATACGCAGTATTTT
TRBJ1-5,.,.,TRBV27,CASRQGQGFNQPQHF,TGTGCCAGCAGGCAGGGGCAGGGCTTCAATCAGCCCCAGCATTTT
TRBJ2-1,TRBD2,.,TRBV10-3,CAISWAGGGNEQFF,TGTGCCATCAGCTGGGCGGGAGGCGGGAATGAGCAGTTCTTC
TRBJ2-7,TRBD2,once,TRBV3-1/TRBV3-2,CASSQEVGGSTHEQYF,TGTGCCAGCAGCCAAGAAGTTGGCGGGAGTACCCACGAGCAGTACTTC
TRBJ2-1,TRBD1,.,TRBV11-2,CASSRQGNTYNEQFF,TGTGCCAGCAGCCGACAGGGGAACACCTACAATGAGCAGTTCTTC
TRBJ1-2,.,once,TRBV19,CASSGQLTNYGYTF,TGTGCCAGTAGTGGTCAGCTGACTAACTATGGCTACACCTTC
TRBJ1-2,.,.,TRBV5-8,CASSLGYGYTF,TGTGCCAGCAGCCTCGGCTATGGCTACACCTTC
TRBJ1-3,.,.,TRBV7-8,CASSLVQGGALGNTIYF,TGTGCCAGCAGCTTAGTTCAGGGTGGGGCCCTTGGAAACACCATATATTTT
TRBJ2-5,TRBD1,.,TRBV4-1,CASSQGDRTQETQYF,TGCGCCAGCAGCCAAGGGGACAGGACTCAAGAGACCCAGTACTTC